The source of this T cell receptor (beta chain) is a study of blood T cell repertoires in COVID-19. The overall study: Acute and convalescent COVID-19 specimens originated in the United States, Italy and Spain. Sources were T cells, B-cell-depleted T cells, or PBMCs; the material itself was cDNA or gDNA.

CDR1 is SGHTA, CDR2 FQGNSA, per germline. The CDR3 covers 17 residues. The V end was cut by 5 bases, the J end by 2 bases, with 19 bases between. Authors' processing steps: The authors estimated nucleated cell counts from reference gene primer amplification. Repertoires were generated with immunoSEQ multiplex PCR, while TCRdb's copy carries only in-frame clones and drops some. V, J and clone size derive from that table, while D and trimming were established from the DNA sequence. Among about 70,000 clones, roughly three quarters were seen once, and the ten largest hold about 21%. This receptor was identified in a man aged 65-85 years with acute or convalescent COVID-19. The source material was peripheral blood. This chain joins TRBV7-2 and TRBJ2-1, with D unclear. CDR3 DNA sequence: TGTGCCAGCAGCCTGCACCCTGGCGGAAACACCTACAATGAGCAGTTCTTC. Protein sequence: CASSLHPGGNTYNEQFF.